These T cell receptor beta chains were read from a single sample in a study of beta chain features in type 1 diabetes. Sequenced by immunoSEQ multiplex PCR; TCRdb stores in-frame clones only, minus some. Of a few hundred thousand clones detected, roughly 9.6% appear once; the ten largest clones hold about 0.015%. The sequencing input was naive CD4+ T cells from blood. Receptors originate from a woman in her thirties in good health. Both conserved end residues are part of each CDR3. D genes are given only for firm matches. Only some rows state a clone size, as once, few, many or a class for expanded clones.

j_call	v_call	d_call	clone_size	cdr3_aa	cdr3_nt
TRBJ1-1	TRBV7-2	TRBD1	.	CASSSDRGYMNTEAFF	TGTGCCAGCAGCTCAGACAGGGGGTACATGAACACTGAAGCTTTCTTT
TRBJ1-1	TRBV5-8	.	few	CASSASEGRVMNTEAFF	TGTGCCAGCAGCGCTTCCGAGGGCCGGGTTATGAACACTGAAGCTTTCTTT
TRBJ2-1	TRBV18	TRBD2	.	CASSPASGSYNEQFF	TGTGCCAGCTCACCTGCTAGCGGGAGTTACAATGAGCAGTTCTTC
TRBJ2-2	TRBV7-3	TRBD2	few	CASSLMSPSGKGNTGELFF	TGTGCCAGCAGCTTAATGTCCCCTAGCGGGAAGGGGAACACCGGGGAGCTGTTTTTT
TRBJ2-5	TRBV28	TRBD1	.	CASSGSGTGVETQYF	TGTGCCAGCAGTGGCTCCGGGACAGGGGTAGAGACCCAGTACTTC
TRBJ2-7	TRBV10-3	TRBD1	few	CAISDPSGTDYEQYF	TGTGCCATCAGTGACCCTTCCGGGACAGACTACGAGCAGTACTTC
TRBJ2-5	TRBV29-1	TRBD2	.	CSATRGLGYQETQYF	TGCAGCGCAACCCGGGGACTAGGTTACCAAGAGACCCAGTACTTC
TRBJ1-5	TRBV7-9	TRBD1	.	CASSLGGQGGNQPQHF	TGTGCCAGCAGCTTAGGGGGACAGGGGGGCAATCAGCCCCAGCATTTT
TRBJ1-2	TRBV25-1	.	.	CASSGSGYGYTF	TGTGCCAGCAGTGGGTCCGGCTATGGCTACACCTTC
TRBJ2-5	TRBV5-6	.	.	CASSLTVRPEQETQYF	TGTGCCAGCAGCTTGACGGTCAGGCCGGAACAAGAGACCCAGTACTTC
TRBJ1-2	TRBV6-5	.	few	CASRTANRDGYTF	TGTGCCAGCAGAACAGCAAACAGGGATGGCTACACCTTC
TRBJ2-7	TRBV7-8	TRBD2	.	CASSLAGGSYEQYF	TGTGCCAGCAGCCTAGCGGGAGGCTCCTACGAGCAGTACTTC
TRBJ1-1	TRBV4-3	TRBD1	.	CASSQGHLVRGTGNTEAFF	TGCGCCAGCAGCCAAGGCCACCTAGTTCGGGGGACAGGGAACACTGAAGCTTTCTTT
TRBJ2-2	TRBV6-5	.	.	CASRNSFRNTGELFF	TGTGCCAGCCGTAATAGCTTTCGGAACACCGGGGAGCTGTTTTTT
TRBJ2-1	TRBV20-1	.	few	CSAVAATRQFF	TGCAGTGCTGTCGCTGCCACGAGGCAGTTCTTC
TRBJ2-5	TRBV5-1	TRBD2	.	CASSEPGLAGGMETQYF	TGCGCCAGCAGCGAGCCGGGACTAGCGGGAGGTATGGAGACCCAGTACTTC
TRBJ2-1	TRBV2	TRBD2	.	CASRLDSGLAEQFF	TGTGCCAGCAGGCTCGACTCGGGACTAGCGGAGCAGTTCTTC
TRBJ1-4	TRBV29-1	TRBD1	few	CSVAWTGGDEKLFF	TGCAGCGTTGCCTGGACAGGGGGAGATGAAAAACTGTTTTTT
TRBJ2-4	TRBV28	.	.	CASVEGLAKNIQYF	TGTGCCAGCGTGGAGGGACTAGCCAAAAACATTCAGTACTTC
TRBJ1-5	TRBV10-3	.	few	CAISELPTDSNQPQHF	TGTGCCATCAGTGAGTTACCCACAGATAGCAATCAGCCCCAGCATTTT
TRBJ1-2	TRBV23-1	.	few	CASSQSGDYGYTF	TGCGCCAGCAGTCAATCCGGGGATTATGGCTACACCTTC
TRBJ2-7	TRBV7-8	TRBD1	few	CASSSTWTGFSSYEQYF	TGTGCCAGCAGCTCCACCTGGACAGGGTTTAGCTCCTACGAGCAGTACTTC
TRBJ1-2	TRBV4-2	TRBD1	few	CASSHETGFGYTF	TGTGCCAGCAGCCACGAGACAGGGTTTGGCTACACCTTC
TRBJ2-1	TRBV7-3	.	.	CASSLIPSYNEQFF	TGTGCCAGCAGCTTAATTCCTAGCTACAATGAGCAGTTCTTC
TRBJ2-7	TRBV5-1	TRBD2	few	CASSSLAGGTYEQYF	TGCGCCAGCAGCTCCCTAGCGGGGGGAACCTACGAGCAGTACTTC
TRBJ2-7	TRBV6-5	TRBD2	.	CASTQRLAGSYEQYF	TGTGCCAGCACCCAACGACTAGCGGGATCCTACGAGCAGTACTTC
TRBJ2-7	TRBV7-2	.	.	CASSPTGSYEQYF	TGTGCCAGCAGCCCTACAGGGAGCTACGAGCAGTACTTC
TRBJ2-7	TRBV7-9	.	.	CASSFGGKSYEQYF	TGTGCCAGCAGCTTCGGCGGAAAATCCTACGAGCAGTACTTC
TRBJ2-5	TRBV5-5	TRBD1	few	CASSGGQGPETQYF	TGTGCCAGCAGCGGCGGACAGGGGCCCGAGACCCAGTACTTC
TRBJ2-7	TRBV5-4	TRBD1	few	CASSTSTGTYEQYF	TGTGCCAGCAGCACCTCGACAGGGACCTACGAGCAGTACTTC
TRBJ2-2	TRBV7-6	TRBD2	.	CASSLPRAGDTGELFF	TGTGCCAGCAGTCTCCCGCGGGCGGGGGACACCGGGGAGCTGTTTTTT
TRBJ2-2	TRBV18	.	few	CASSPSGRTGELFF	TGTGCCAGCTCACCATCGGGGAGGACCGGGGAGCTGTTTTTT
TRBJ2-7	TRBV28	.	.	CASSPGGTGTYEQYF	TGTGCCAGCAGCCCGGGGGGGACAGGGACCTACGAGCAGTACTTC
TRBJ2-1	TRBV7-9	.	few	CASSPSAGSYNEQFF	TGTGCCAGCAGCCCCTCAGCGGGCTCCTACAATGAGCAGTTCTTC
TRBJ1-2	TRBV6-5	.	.	CASSYSAGVGYGYTF	TGTGCCAGCAGTTACTCGGCAGGGGTCGGCTATGGCTACACCTTC
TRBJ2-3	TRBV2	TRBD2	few	CASSGLAGGLDTQYF	TGTGCCAGCAGTGGACTAGCGGGAGGGCTTGATACGCAGTATTTT
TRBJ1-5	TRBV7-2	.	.	CASSLDGTAGGTPQHF	TGTGCCAGCAGCTTAGACGGGACTGCCGGGGGGACGCCCCAGCATTTT
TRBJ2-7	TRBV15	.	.	CATSRDLGVLRYEQYF	TGTGCCACCAGCAGAGATTTAGGAGTCCTTCGATACGAGCAGTACTTC
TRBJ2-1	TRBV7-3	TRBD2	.	CASSLTSGTYNEQFF	TGTGCCAGCAGCTTGACTAGCGGGACGTACAATGAGCAGTTCTTC
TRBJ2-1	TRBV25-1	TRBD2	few	CASSETSGASYNEQFF	TGTGCCAGCAGTGAGACTAGCGGGGCCTCCTACAATGAGCAGTTCTTC
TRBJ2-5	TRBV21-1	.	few	CASSKEGREETQYF	TGTGCCAGCAGCAAAGAGGGGCGTGAGGAGACCCAGTACTTC
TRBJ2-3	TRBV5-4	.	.	CASSLGLDTTDTQYF	TGTGCCAGCAGCCTAGGACTCGACACCACAGATACGCAGTATTTT
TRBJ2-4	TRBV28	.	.	CASSPGEDIVNIQYF	TGTGCCAGCAGTCCGGGGGAGGACATAGTAAACATTCAGTACTTC
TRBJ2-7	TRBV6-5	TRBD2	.	CASRGSGGSYEQYF	TGTGCCAGCAGAGGAAGTGGCGGGAGCTACGAGCAGTACTTC
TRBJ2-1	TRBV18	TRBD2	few	CASSSRTSSYNEQFF	TGTGCCAGCTCATCCCGGACTAGCTCCTACAATGAGCAGTTCTTC
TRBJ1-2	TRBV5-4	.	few	CASSSQGPGYGYTF	TGTGCCAGCAGCTCTCAGGGGCCGGGCTATGGCTACACCTTC
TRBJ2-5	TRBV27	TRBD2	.	CASSLTSVGEETQYF	TGTGCCAGCAGTCTGACTAGCGTGGGGGAAGAGACCCAGTACTTC
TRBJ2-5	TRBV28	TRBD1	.	CATCRGREETQYF	TGTGCCACCTGCAGGGGGCGGGAAGAGACCCAGTACTTC
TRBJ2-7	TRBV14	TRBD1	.	CASSQGQGAHEQYF	TGTGCCAGCAGCCAAGGGCAGGGGGCGCACGAGCAGTACTTC
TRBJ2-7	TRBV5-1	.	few	CASSLGEGNPVNEQYF	TGCGCCAGCAGCTTGGGCGAGGGAAATCCGGTAAACGAGCAGTACTTC
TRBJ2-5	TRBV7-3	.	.	CASSRGQQETQYF	TGTGCCAGCAGCCGCGGACAGCAAGAGACCCAGTACTTC
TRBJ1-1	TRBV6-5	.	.	CASGGNTEAFF	TGTGCCAGTGGAGGGAACACTGAAGCTTTCTTT
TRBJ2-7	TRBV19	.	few	CASSIADNSYEQYF	TGTGCCAGTAGTATAGCGGACAACTCCTACGAGCAGTACTTC
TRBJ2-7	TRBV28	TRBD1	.	CASSLGQALTIYEQYF	TGTGCCAGCAGTTTGGGACAGGCCCTTACAATTTACGAGCAGTACTTC
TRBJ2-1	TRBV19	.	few	CASSIYPRGNEQFF	TGTGCCAGTAGTATATATCCTCGGGGGAATGAGCAGTTCTTC